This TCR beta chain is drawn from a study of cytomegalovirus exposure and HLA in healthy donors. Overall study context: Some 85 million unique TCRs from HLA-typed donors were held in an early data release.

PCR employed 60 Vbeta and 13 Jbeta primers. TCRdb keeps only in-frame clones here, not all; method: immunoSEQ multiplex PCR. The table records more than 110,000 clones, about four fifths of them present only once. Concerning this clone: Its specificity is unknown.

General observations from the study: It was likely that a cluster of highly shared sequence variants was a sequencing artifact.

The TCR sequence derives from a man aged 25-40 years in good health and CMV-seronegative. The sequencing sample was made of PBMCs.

The CDR3 sequence: CASSLGGTSRPSTDTQYF. Written as DNA, the CDR3 is TGTGCCAGCAGTTTAGGCGGGACTAGCAGGCCCAGCACAGATACGCAGTATTTT. V is TRBV28 and J is TRBJ2-3; 9 bases are a match to TRBD2. V was clipped by 2 bases and J by 0 bases; unmatched bases: 9. This CDR3 contains 18 residues. Per germline, CDR1 MDHEN and CDR2 SYDVKM. The full variable domain, completed using reference TRBV28 and TRBJ2-3, is DVKVTQSSRYLVKRTGEKVFLECVQDMDHENMFWYRQDPGLGLRLIYFSYDVKMKEKGDIPEGYSVSREKKERFSLILESASTNQTSMYLCASSLGGTSRPSTDTQYFGPGTRLTVL.